The sequence of this TCR beta chain was determined in a study of T cells after somatic rescue of genetic block. By share of the sample, this clone is medium-sized. The assay was immunoSEQ multiplex PCR, and TCRdb's table has in-frame clones only and misses some. The table includes more than 14,000 clones, about 70% detected once. The sample was peripheral blood mononuclear cells (PBMCs). This receptor was identified in a boy aged 10-17 years.

CDR3 DNA sequence: TGCGCCAGCAGCCCTGGGCCAGGGGTGAACACTGAAGCTTTCTTT. Translation: CASSPGPGVNTEAFF. This chain joins TRBV4-1 and TRBJ1-1; the D gene is possibly TRBD1 (6 bases). The germline V gene has CDR1 MGHRA and CDR2 YSYEKL. V dropped 4 bases and J dropped 0 bases, with 12 bases sitting between them. There are 15 residues in the CDR3.